A selection of T cell receptor beta chains follows, all from one sample in a study of blood T cell repertoires in COVID-19. Profiled with immunoSEQ multiplex PCR; TCRdb holds only in-frame clones, not every one. The sample lists 140,000 or so clones, roughly 87% occurring once. Sequenced material: peripheral blood. Source of these receptors: a man aged 70 or older with acute or convalescent COVID-19. The CDR3 runs from the conserved cysteine through the conserved F or W. D genes are given only for firm matches. Size values are once, few and many counts, or a class for expanded clones, and some rows have none.

clone size	V gene	J gene	D gene	CDR3 length	CDR3 protein	CDR3 DNA
.	TRBV28	TRBJ2-7	.	12	CASSFPGYEQYF	TGTGCCAGCAGTTTCCCGGGGTACGAGCAGTACTTC
.	TRBV30	TRBJ1-5	.	14	CAWSGASSNQPQHF	TGTGCCTGGAGTGGGGCCTCAAGCAATCAGCCCCAGCATTTT
.	TRBV20-1	TRBJ1-5	.	14	CSASAGRGNQPQHF	TGCAGTGCTAGTGCCGGCCGGGGAAATCAGCCCCAGCATTTT
once	TRBV5-1	TRBJ1-1	.	13	CASSLTGNTEAFF	TGCGCCAGCAGCTTGACGGGGAACACTGAAGCTTTCTTT
.	TRBV30	TRBJ1-3	.	13	CAWETGSGNTIYF	TGTGCCTGGGAGACAGGCTCTGGAAACACCATATATTTT
.	TRBV3-1/TRBV3-2	TRBJ1-1	.	13	CASSLRGSTEAFF	TGTGCCAGCAGCCTACGAGGTAGTACTGAAGCTTTCTTT
.	TRBV15	TRBJ1-4	TRBD1	16	CATSRGGTGGKEKLFF	TGTGCCACCAGCAGAGGAGGGACAGGGGGCAAGGAAAAACTGTTTTTT
.	TRBV9	TRBJ2-7	.	13	CASSVDGNYEQYF	TGTGCCAGCAGCGTAGACGGGAACTACGAGCAGTACTTC
.	TRBV5-1	TRBJ2-5	TRBD1	16	CASSSAGTAQQETQYF	TGCGCCAGCAGCTCTGCCGGGACAGCTCAGCAAGAGACCCAGTACTTC
.	TRBV19	TRBJ1-2	.	13	CAAAGERGYGYTF	TGTGCCGCAGCAGGGGAAAGGGGCTATGGCTACACCTTC
once	TRBV28	TRBJ1-5	TRBD1	16	CASTFRGASGNQPQHF	TGTGCCAGCACGTTCAGGGGGGCGTCAGGCAATCAGCCCCAGCATTTT
once	TRBV7-2	TRBJ2-1	TRBD2	16	CASSPNQAGGNNEQFF	TGTGCCAGCAGCCCCAACCAAGCGGGAGGAAACAATGAGCAGTTCTTC
.	TRBV7-9	TRBJ1-1	.	14	CASSLGIANTEAFF	TGTGCCAGCAGCTTAGGGATAGCGAACACTGAAGCTTTCTTT